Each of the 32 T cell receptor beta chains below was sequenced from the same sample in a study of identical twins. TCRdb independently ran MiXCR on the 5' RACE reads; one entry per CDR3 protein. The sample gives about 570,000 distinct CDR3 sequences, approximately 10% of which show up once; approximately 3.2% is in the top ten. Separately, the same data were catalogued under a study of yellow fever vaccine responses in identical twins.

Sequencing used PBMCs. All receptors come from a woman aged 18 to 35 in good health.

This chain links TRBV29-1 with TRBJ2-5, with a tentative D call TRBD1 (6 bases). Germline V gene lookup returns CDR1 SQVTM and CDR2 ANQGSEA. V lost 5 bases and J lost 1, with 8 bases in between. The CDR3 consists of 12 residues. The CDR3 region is CSVLGGQETQYF. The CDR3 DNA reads TGCAGCGTTCTAGGGGGCCAAGAGACCCAGTACTTC.

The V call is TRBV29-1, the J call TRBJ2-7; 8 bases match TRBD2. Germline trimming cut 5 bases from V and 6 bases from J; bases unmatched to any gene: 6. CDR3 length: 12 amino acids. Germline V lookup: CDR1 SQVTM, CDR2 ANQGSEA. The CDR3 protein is CSVLAGQGEQYF. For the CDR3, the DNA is TGCAGCGTTCTAGCGGGCCAAGGCGAGCAGTACTTC.

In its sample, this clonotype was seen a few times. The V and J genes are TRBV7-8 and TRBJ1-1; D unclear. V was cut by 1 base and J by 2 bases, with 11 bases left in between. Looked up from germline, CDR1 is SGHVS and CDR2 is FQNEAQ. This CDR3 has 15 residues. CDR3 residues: CASSLGGSTNTEAFF. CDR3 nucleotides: TGTGCCAGCAGCTTAGGGGGTTCTACCAACACTGAAGCTTTCTTT. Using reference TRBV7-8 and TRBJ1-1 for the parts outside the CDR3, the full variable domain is GAGVSQSPRYKVAKRGQDVALRCDPISGHVSLFWYQQALGQGPEFLTYFQNEAQLDKSGLPSDRFFAERPEGSVSTLKIQRTQQEDSAVYLCASSLGGSTNTEAFFGQGTRLTVV.

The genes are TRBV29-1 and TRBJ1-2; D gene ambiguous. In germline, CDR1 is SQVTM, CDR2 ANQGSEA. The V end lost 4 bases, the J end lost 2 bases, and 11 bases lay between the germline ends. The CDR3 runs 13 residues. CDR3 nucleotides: TGCAGCGTTGCAGCGCAGTTGAACTATGGCTACACCTTC. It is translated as CSVAAQLNYGYTF.

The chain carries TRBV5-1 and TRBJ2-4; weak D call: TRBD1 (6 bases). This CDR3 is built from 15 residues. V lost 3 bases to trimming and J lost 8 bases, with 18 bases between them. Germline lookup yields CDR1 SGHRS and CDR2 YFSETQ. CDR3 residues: CASSYWDTLTDIQYF. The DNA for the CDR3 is TGCGCCAGCAGCTATTGGGACACCTTGACGGACATTCAGTACTTC.

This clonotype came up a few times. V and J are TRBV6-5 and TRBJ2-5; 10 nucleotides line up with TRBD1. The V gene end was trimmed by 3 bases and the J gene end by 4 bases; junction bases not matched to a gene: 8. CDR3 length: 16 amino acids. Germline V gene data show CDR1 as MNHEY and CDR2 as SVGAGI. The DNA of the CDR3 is TGTGCCAGCAGTTATTCTACCGGGACAGGGGTAGAGACCCAGTACTTC. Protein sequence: CASSYSTGTGVETQYF.

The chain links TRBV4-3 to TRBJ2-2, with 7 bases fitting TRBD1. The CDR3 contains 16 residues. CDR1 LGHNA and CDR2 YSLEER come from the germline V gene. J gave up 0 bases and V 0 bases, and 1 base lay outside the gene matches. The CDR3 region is CASSQDTGANTGELFF. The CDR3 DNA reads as TGCGCCAGCAGCCAAGACACAGGGGCGAACACCGGGGAGCTGTTTTTT.

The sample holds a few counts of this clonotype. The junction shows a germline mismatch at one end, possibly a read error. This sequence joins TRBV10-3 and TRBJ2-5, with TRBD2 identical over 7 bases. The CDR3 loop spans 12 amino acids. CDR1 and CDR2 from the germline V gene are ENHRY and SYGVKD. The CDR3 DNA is TGTGCCATCAGTCTCGGGGGGTCCGAATTTCATTTC. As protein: CAISLGGSEFHF.

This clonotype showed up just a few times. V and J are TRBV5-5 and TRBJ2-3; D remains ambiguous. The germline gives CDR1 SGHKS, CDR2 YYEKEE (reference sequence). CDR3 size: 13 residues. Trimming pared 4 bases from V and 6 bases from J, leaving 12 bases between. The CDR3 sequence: CASSALTWDTQYF. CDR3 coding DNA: TGTGCCAGCAGCGCCCTCACATGGGATACGCAGTATTTT.

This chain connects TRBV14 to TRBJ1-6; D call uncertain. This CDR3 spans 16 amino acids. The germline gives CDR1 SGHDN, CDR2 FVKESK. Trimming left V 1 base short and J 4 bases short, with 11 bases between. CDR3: CASSQAGGPYNSPLHF. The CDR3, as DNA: TGTGCCAGCAGCCAAGCGGGAGGTCCATATAATTCACCCCTCCACTTT.

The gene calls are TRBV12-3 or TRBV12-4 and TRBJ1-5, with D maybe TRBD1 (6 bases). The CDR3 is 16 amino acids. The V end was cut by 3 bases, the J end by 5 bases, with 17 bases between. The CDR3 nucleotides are TGTGCCAGCAGTTTGGTGACAGGTTTGGGGGATCAGCCCCAGCATTTT. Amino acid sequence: CASSLVTGLGDQPQHF.

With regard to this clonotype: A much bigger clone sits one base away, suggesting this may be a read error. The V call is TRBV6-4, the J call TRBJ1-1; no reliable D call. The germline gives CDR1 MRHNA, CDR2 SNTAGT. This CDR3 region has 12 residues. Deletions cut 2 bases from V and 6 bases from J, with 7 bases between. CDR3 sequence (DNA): TGTGCCAGCAGTGACGGCGGGCCTGAAGCTTTCTTT. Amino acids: CASSDGGPEAFF.

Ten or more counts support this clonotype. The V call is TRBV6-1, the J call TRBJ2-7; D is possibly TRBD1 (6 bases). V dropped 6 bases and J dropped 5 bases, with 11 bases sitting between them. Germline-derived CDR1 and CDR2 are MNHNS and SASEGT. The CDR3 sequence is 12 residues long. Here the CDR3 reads CASRAGVHEQYF. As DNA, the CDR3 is TGTGCCAGCAGGGCAGGGGTCCACGAGCAGTACTTC.

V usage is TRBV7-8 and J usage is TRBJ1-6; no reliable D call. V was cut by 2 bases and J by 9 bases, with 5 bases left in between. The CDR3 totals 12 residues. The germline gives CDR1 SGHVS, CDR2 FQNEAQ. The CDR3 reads CASSLQASPLHF. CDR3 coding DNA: TGTGCCAGCAGCTTACAGGCTTCACCCCTCCACTTT.

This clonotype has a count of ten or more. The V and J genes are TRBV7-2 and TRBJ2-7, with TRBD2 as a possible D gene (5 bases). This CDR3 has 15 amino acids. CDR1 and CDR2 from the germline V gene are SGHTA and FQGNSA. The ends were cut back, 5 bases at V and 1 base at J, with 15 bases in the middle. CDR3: CASSRQLGASYEQYF. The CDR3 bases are TGTGCCAGCAGCCGACAACTAGGAGCATCCTACGAGCAGTACTTC.

The CDR3 spells CASSSSSQEGGYEQFF. Here the CDR3 DNA reads TGTGCCAGCAGCTCATCTTCTCAGGAGGGTGGCTATGAGCAGTTCTTC. This sequence joins TRBV7-3 and TRBJ2-1; maybe TRBD2 (6 bases). The V gene lost 4 bases and the J gene lost 8 bases, with 21 bases spanning the gap. CDR3 size: 16 residues. Germline-derived CDR1 and CDR2 are SGHTA and FQGTGA.

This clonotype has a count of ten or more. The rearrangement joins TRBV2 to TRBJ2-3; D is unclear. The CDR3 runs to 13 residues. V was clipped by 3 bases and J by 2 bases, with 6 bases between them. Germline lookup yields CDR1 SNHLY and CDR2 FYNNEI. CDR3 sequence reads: CASSETATDTQYF. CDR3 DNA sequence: TGTGCCAGCAGTGAGACGGCCACAGATACGCAGTATTTT.

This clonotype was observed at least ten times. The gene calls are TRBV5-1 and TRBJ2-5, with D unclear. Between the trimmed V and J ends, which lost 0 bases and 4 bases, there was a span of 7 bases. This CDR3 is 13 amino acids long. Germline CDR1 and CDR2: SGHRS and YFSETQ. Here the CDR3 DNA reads TGCGCCAGCAGCTTGGTGTGGGGAGAGACCCAGTACTTC. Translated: CASSLVWGETQYF. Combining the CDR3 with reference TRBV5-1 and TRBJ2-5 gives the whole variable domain KAGVTQTPRYLIKTRGQQVTLSCSPISGHRSVSWYQQTPGQGLQFLFEYFSETQRNKGNFPGRFSGRQFSNSRSEMNVSTLELGDSALYLCASSLVWGETQYFGPGTRLLVL.

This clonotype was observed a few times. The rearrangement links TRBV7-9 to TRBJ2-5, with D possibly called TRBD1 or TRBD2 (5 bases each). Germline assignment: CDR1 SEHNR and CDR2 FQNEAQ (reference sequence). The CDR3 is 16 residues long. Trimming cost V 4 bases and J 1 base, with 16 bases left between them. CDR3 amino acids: CASSYPWDPSQETQYF. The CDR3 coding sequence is TGTGCCAGCAGCTATCCATGGGACCCGAGCCAAGAGACCCAGTACTTC.

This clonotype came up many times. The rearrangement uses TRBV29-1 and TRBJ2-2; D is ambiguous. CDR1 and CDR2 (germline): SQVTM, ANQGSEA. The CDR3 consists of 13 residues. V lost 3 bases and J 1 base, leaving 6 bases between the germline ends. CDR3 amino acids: CSVDPENTGELFF. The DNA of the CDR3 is TGCAGCGTTGACCCAGAGAACACCGGGGAGCTGTTTTTT.

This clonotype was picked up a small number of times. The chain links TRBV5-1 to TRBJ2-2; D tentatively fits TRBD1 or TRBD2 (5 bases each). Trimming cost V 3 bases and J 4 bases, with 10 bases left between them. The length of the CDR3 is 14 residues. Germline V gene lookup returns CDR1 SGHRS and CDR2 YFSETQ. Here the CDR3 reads CASSYEGSTGELFF. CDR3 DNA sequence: TGCGCCAGCAGCTATGAGGGGAGCACCGGGGAGCTGTTTTTT. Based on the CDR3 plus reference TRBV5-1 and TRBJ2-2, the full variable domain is KAGVTQTPRYLIKTRGQQVTLSCSPISGHRSVSWYQQTPGQGLQFLFEYFSETQRNKGNFPGRFSGRQFSNSRSEMNVSTLELGDSALYLCASSYEGSTGELFFGEGSRLTVL.

The CDR3 spells CASTPGTGWATDTQYF. The CDR3 nucleotides are TGTGCCAGCACACCCGGGACAGGGTGGGCCACAGATACGCAGTATTTT. The gene calls are TRBV6-2 or TRBV6-3 and TRBJ2-3; 9 positions agree with TRBD1. CDR1 is MNHEY, CDR2 SVGEGT, per germline. The CDR3 runs to 16 residues. The V and J ends lost 7 bases and 2 bases, in that order; junction bases with no gene match: 10.

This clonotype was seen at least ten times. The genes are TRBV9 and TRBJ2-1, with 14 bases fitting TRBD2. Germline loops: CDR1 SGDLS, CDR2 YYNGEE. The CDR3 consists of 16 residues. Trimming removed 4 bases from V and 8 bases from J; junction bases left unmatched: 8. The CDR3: CASSPGTSGGRDEQFF. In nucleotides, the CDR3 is TGTGCCAGCAGCCCTGGGACTAGCGGGGGTCGCGATGAGCAGTTCTTC. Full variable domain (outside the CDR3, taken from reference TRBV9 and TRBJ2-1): DSGVTQTPKHLITATGQRVTLRCSPRSGDLSVYWYQQSLDQGLQFLIQYYNGEERAKGNILERFSAQQFPDLHSELNLSSLELGDSALYFCASSPGTSGGRDEQFFGPGTRLTVL.

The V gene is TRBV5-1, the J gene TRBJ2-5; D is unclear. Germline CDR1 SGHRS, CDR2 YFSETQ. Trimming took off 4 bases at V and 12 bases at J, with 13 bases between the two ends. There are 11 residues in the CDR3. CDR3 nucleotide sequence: TGCGCCAGCAGCAGTACCGGTCCTGAGTACTTC. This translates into CASSSTGPEYF.

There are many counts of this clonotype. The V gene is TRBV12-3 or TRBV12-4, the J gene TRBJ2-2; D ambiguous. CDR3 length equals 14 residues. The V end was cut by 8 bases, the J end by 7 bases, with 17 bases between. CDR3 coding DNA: TGTGCCAGCCTGGCCGAGTTACTGGGCGGGGAGCTGTTTTTT. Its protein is CASLAELLGGELFF.

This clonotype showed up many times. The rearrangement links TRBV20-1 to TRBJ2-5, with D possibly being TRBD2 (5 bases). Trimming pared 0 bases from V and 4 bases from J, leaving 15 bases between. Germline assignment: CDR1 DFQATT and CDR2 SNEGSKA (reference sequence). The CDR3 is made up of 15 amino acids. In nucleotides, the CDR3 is TGCAGTGCTAGAGACCCATCGGGGTCCGGAGAGACCCAGTACTTC. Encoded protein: CSARDPSGSGETQYF.

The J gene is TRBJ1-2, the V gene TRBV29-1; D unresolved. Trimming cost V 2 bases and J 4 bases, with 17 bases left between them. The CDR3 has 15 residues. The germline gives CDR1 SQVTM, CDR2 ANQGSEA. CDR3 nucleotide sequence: TGCAGCGTTGAATTGGAGGGATTACGAAGCTATGGCTACACCTTC. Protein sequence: CSVELEGLRSYGYTF.

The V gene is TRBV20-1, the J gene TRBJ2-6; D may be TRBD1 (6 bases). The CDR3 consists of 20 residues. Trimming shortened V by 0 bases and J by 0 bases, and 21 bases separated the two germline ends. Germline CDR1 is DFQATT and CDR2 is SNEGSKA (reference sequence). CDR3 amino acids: CSARDWFAGVASSGANVLTF. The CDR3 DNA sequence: TGCAGTGCTAGAGATTGGTTTGCAGGGGTGGCAAGCTCTGGGGCCAACGTCCTGACTTTC.

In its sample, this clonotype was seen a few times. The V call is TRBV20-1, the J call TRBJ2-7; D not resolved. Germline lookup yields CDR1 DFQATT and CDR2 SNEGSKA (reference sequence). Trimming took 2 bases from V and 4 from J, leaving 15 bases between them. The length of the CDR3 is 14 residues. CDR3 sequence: CSARSPPTLYEQYF. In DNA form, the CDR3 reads TGCAGTGCTAGATCTCCTCCAACCCTATACGAGCAGTACTTC.

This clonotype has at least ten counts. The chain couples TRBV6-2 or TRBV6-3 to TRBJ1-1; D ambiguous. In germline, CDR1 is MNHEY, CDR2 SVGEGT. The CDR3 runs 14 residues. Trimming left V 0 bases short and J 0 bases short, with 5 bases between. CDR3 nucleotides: TGTGCCAGCAGTTACTCAACAGTGAACACTGAAGCTTTCTTT. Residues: CASSYSTVNTEAFF.

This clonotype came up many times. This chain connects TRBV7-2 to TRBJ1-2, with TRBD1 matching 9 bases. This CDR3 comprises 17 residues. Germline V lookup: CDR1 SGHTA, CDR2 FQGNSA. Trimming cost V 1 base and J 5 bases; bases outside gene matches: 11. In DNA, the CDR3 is TGTGCCAGCAGCTTAGGAGGCTGGGACAGGGAACGTTATGGCTACACCTTC. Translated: CASSLGGWDRERYGYTF.

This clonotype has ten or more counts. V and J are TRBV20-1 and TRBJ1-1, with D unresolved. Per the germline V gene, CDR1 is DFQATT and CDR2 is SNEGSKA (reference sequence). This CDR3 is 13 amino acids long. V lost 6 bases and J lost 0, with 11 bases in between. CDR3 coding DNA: TGCAGTGCGGGGAGCCTCATGAACACTGAAGCTTTCTTT. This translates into CSAGSLMNTEAFF.